This is a list of T cell receptor beta chains from one sample in a study of metastatic and nonmetastatic thyroid tumors. TCRdb called clones again from the PCR reads with MiXCR. Among 30,000 to 35,000 clones listed, 21% were seen once. Sequenced input: tumor tissue. The receptor set was obtained from a male donor with papillary thyroid cancer or a benign thyroid nodule (not recorded which). Some clones in this sample may be carry-over from other donors' samples. Each CDR3 is given with its conserved first and last residue. The D gene is left open where the match is weak. Not all rows give a size; the values are once, few, many and, for expanded clones, a class.

v_gene,j_gene,abundance,d_gene,CDR3nt,CDR3aa
TRBV27,TRBJ1-2,-,-,TGTGCCAGCAGAAGGACCGACACAGGGCAAGGGGGCTACACCTTC,CASRRTDTGQGGYTF
TRBV7-2,TRBJ2-4,many,TRBD2,TGTGCCAGCAGCTTGTCACTAGCGGGAGTTAGTCCCATTCAGTACTTC,CASSLSLAGVSPIQYF
TRBV6-1,TRBJ2-7,medium-sized,-,TGTGCCAGCAGTGTCAGCGGTCCCTACGAGCAGTACTTC,CASSVSGPYEQYF
TRBV10-3,TRBJ2-1,-,TRBD2,TGTGCCATCAGTAAAACGGGGGGACTAGCGGACAATGAGCAGTTCTTC,CAISKTGGLADNEQFF
TRBV3-1,TRBJ2-1,many,TRBD2,TGTGCCAGCAGCGCACGGTTAGCGGGAGGGGAGCAGTTCTTC,CASSARLAGGEQFF
TRBV20-1,TRBJ1-5,-,-,TGCAGTGCTTACTACAGGGAGAGTCAGCCCCAGCATTTT,CSAYYRESQPQHF
TRBV6-5,TRBJ2-1,few,-,TGTGCCAGCAGGTCTCGAAGCGTTCGCTACAATGAGCAGTTCTTC,CASRSRSVRYNEQFF
TRBV6-5,TRBJ2-7,few,TRBD1,TGTGCCAGCAGATACGTACAGGGGGGCGAGCAGTACTTC,CASRYVQGGEQYF
TRBV6-5,TRBJ1-5,few,-,TGTGCCAGCAGTTACTCTCGAGGGGGTAGGCAGCCCCAGCATTTT,CASSYSRGGRQPQHF
TRBV11-1,TRBJ2-3,-,TRBD2,TGTGCCAGTGGAAGGGCGGGAGAGGTCCCGGATACGCAGTATTTT,CASGRAGEVPDTQYF
TRBV12-3/TRBV12-4,TRBJ1-5,many,-,TGTGCCAGCAGTTTGGGGGGGGATCAGCCCCAGCATTTT,CASSLGGDQPQHF
TRBV30,TRBJ2-3,once,-,TGTGCCTGTCCCTTGAGGGTGAGGACAGATACGCAGTATTTT,CACPLRVRTDTQYF
TRBV11-1,TRBJ2-3,-,TRBD2,TGTGCCAGCAGCTCCGCGGCGGCGGGAGGAACAGATACGCAGTATTTT,CASSSAAAGGTDTQYF
TRBV6-1,TRBJ1-5,many,-,TGTGCCAGCAGTCCCGGCAGGGATCATAGCAATCAGCCCCAGCATTTT,CASSPGRDHSNQPQHF
TRBV29-1,TRBJ2-7,many,-,TGCAGCGTTGTGGACAGCCAGGGCTACGAGCAGTACTTC,CSVVDSQGYEQYF
TRBV6-1,TRBJ2-7,-,TRBD1,TGTGCCAGCAGTGAAGAGGGACAGGGGTGGTACGAGCAGTACTTC,CASSEEGQGWYEQYF
TRBV4-2,TRBJ1-4,many,TRBD1,TGTGCCAGCAGCCAACCGGGACAGGGATCGAATGAAAAACTGTTTTTT,CASSQPGQGSNEKLFF
TRBV6-1,TRBJ2-5,many,-,TGTGCCAGCAGTTCTGGGTGGATGGAGACCCAGTACTTC,CASSSGWMETQYF
TRBV28,TRBJ2-5,many,-,TGTGCCATCTCCCTTAAGGGGGAGACCCAGTACTTC,CAISLKGETQYF
TRBV20-1,TRBJ2-1,-,-,TGCAGTGTAACCGGGCAGGGCGGAGAGCAGTTCTTC,CSVTGQGGEQFF
TRBV7-6,TRBJ2-7,-,TRBD1,TGTGCCAGCAGCTTATCCGGGACAGTACGCTACGAGCAGTACTTC,CASSLSGTVRYEQYF
TRBV5-1,TRBJ2-5,-,-,TGCGCCAGCAGCTTGAACAAGGGCTGTGAGACCCAGTACTTC,CASSLNKGCETQYF
TRBV4-3,TRBJ1-2,-,-,TGCGCCAGCAGCCAACCACTTCAGGTGCCGGAAGACTACACCTTC,CASSQPLQVPEDYTF
TRBV4-1,TRBJ2-3,-,-,TGCGCCAGCAGCCAACTCAAGGGGCGGGATAGTACCCGAGATACGCAGTATTTT,CASSQLKGRDSTRDTQYF
TRBV20-1,TRBJ1-5,-,-,TGCAGTGCTAGCGAGGACAGTTATAGCAATCAGCCCCAGCATTTT,CSASEDSYSNQPQHF
TRBV11-2,TRBJ2-7,few,-,TGTGCCAGCAGCCCAGGGGACTCAAGCTCCTACGAGCAGTACTTC,CASSPGDSSSYEQYF
TRBV30,TRBJ2-2,-,TRBD1,TGTGCCTGGAGTCCGGGACAGAGAAACACCGGGGAGCTGTTTTTT,CAWSPGQRNTGELFF
TRBV28,TRBJ1-5,few,-,TGTGATAGCAGTTTAGTCGGAATAGCTGGTCAGCCCCAGCATTTT,CDSSLVGIAGQPQHF
TRBV20-1,TRBJ2-3,-,-,TGCAGTGCTACCCCGGACGCCACAGATACGCAGTATTTT,CSATPDATDTQYF
TRBV11-2,TRBJ1-1,-,-,TGTGCCAGCAGCTTAGATCTGTTCTGGAACACTGAAGCTTTCTTT,CASSLDLFWNTEAFF
TRBV19,TRBJ1-1,many,TRBD1,TGTGCCAGTAGTTCTGGGACAGGGATCCTTATCACTGAAGCTTTCTTT,CASSSGTGILITEAFF
TRBV6-1,TRBJ2-7,many,TRBD1,TGTGCCAGCAGTAGAACCCGACAGGGATACGAGCAGTACTTC,CASSRTRQGYEQYF
TRBV3-1,TRBJ1-3,many,-,TGTGCCAGCAGCCAAGGTCAGGGAAACACCATATATTTT,CASSQGQGNTIYF
TRBV19,TRBJ1-2,many,-,TGTGCTACAAGTTACGGTAGCTATGGCTACACCTTC,CATSYGSYGYTF
TRBV6-2/TRBV6-3,TRBJ2-7,few,-,TGTGCCAGCGGTGACTCCGGGATGAGGGAGCAGTACTTC,CASGDSGMREQYF
TRBV20-1,TRBJ2-7,-,TRBD1,TGCAGTGCTAGAGATCCGACAGGGGGCTCCTACGAGCAGTACTTC,CSARDPTGGSYEQYF
TRBV9,TRBJ2-3,many,TRBD2,TGTGCCAGCAGCCCTAGCGGGGCCTTCACAGATACGCAGTATTTT,CASSPSGAFTDTQYF
TRBV7-9,TRBJ1-1,medium-sized,-,TGTGCCAGCAGCTTCAGGGAAGCGGAAGCTTTCTTT,CASSFREAEAFF
TRBV11-2,TRBJ1-3,-,-,TGTGCCAGCATTCTCGACTTAGCTATGGGAAACACCATATATTTT,CASILDLAMGNTIYF
TRBV7-8,TRBJ2-5,few,-,TGTGCCAGCAGATCAAAGGAGACCCAGTACTTC,CASRSKETQYF
TRBV5-1,TRBJ1-1,many,TRBD1,TGCGCCAGCAGCCTGACAGGGATGAACACTGAAGCTTTCTTT,CASSLTGMNTEAFF
TRBV5-5,TRBJ2-7,many,TRBD1,TGTGCCAGCAGCTCACAGGGGCAGTACGAGCAGTACTTC,CASSSQGQYEQYF
TRBV6-1,TRBJ2-7,few,TRBD1,TGTGCCAGCAGTGATTTTCGATACGGACAGGGGGCGGGCCACGAGCAGTACTTC,CASSDFRYGQGAGHEQYF
TRBV6-2/TRBV6-3,TRBJ2-7,few,-,TGTGCCAGCGGGGACTCCTGGAGGAGTGAGCAGTACTTC,CASGDSWRSEQYF
TRBV15,TRBJ1-2,many,-,TGTGCCACCAGCAGGGACGGTTCTTATGGCTACACCTTC,CATSRDGSYGYTF
TRBV14,TRBJ2-3,many,TRBD2,TGTGCCAGCAGCCCTCAACTAGCGAATACAGATACGCAGTATTTT,CASSPQLANTDTQYF
TRBV24-1,TRBJ2-1,medium-sized,TRBD1,TGTGCCACCAGTGATTCGCTAGACAGGGAGTATGAGCAGTTCTTC,CATSDSLDREYEQFF
TRBV6-1,TRBJ2-2,few,-,TGTGCCAGCATCCATAACACCGGGGAGCTGTTTTTT,CASIHNTGELFF
TRBV20-1,TRBJ1-1,many,-,TGCAGTGCTACCCCCCATAAGGATATGAACACTGAAGCTTTCTTT,CSATPHKDMNTEAFF
TRBV11-1,TRBJ2-3,-,TRBD2,TGTGCCAGCAGCGGAGGGACTAGCCGCGCAGATACGCAGTATTTT,CASSGGTSRADTQYF
TRBV25-1,TRBJ2-7,many,-,TGTGCCAGCAGTGAATATGGTAGTAGAGGTTACGAGCAGTACTTC,CASSEYGSRGYEQYF
TRBV14,TRBJ2-3,-,-,TGTGCCAGCAGCCAAGATCTTCAGGGGTTAGATACGCAGTATTTT,CASSQDLQGLDTQYF
TRBV28,TRBJ1-5,many,-,TGTGCCAGCAGTTTGATAGGGATGGGGGGAAGCAATCAGCCCCAGCATTTT,CASSLIGMGGSNQPQHF
TRBV7-9,TRBJ1-2,many,TRBD1,TGTGCCAGCAGCTTAGGACAGGGACATCGCTACACCTTC,CASSLGQGHRYTF
TRBV24-1,TRBJ2-3,many,-,TGTGCCACCAGTGAGAGGACGACAGATACGCAGTATTTT,CATSERTTDTQYF
TRBV20-1,TRBJ2-3,many,-,TGCAGTGCTAGAGATCAGGGTCCTTCGGGGGAGACGCAGTATTTT,CSARDQGPSGETQYF
TRBV20-1,TRBJ2-2,-,TRBD2,TGCAGTGCTAGAGATCCGGGGGGGGACACCGGGGAGCTGTTTTTT,CSARDPGGDTGELFF
TRBV6-5,TRBJ1-6,few,-,TGTGCCAGCAGTTACTCGACAGAGACTTCACCCCTCCACTTT,CASSYSTETSPLHF
TRBV24-1,TRBJ2-1,many,-,TGTGCCACCAGCACCACGGAGACCTACAATGAGCAGTTCTTC,CATSTTETYNEQFF